Below, 31 T cell receptor beta chains from the same sample are listed, as sequenced in a study of vaccination effects on CD4 cells after COVID-19. After expansion with viral peptide pools in the ViraFEST assay, antigen-specific CD4+ T cells were sequenced. After less than twelve days in culture, the CD4+ T cells were isolated. The infection with SARS-CoV-2 (confirmed by PCR) occurred in this person between March and December 2020. Antigens for these TCRs are unknown. Only in-frame clones appear in the TCRdb table, and some are missing; sequencing was by immunoSEQ multiplex PCR. This table has 24,000 or so clones, roughly 72% appearing once. The material sequenced was CD4+ T cells from PBMCs cultured with SARS-CoV-2 spike peptides, taken before COVID-19 vaccination. These TCRs come from a human donor who had a prior SARS-CoV-2 infection.

The V call is TRBV7-6, the J call TRBJ2-1; 8 bases fit TRBD2. Germline V gene data show CDR1 as SGHVS and CDR2 as FNYEAQ. The V and J ends lost 5 bases and 8 bases, in that order; junction bases with no gene match: 14. The CDR3 has 16 residues. This CDR3 reads CASSRPSGSLRDEQFF. The CDR3 nucleotides read TGTGCCAGCAGCCGTCCGAGCGGGAGTTTAAGGGATGAGCAGTTCTTC.

The gene calls are TRBV6-5 and TRBJ1-2, with D perhaps matching TRBD1 (6 bases). Germline V lookup: CDR1 MNHEY, CDR2 SVGAGI. The CDR3 is 13 residues long. The V and J ends lost 6 bases and 5 bases respectively, with 13 bases between them. DNA for the CDR3: TGTGCCAGCAGCCCACGGACAGTTTATGGCTACACCTTC. It encodes CASSPRTVYGYTF.

The chain uses TRBV21-1 and TRBJ1-2. TRBV21-1 is termed a pseudogene. The CDR3 length is 13 residues. The CDR3 DNA is TGTGCCAGCAGCCAAGATCTCCGGTATGGCTACACCTTC. Protein product: CASSQDLRYGYTF.

The gene calls are TRBV3-1 (or the pseudogene TRBV3-2) and TRBJ1-1, with D possibly being TRBD1 (6 bases). V was pared by 3 bases and J by 5 bases, with 13 bases between. The CDR3 length is 14 residues. Germline CDR1 reads LGHDT; CDR2 reads YNNKEL (reference sequence). The CDR3 loop reads CASSHTQGPTEAFF. In nucleotides, the CDR3 is TGTGCCAGCAGCCACACACAGGGACCTACTGAAGCTTTCTTT.

This sequence joins TRBV12-3 or TRBV12-4 and TRBJ1-2; D remains unclear. The CDR3 contains 13 residues. The V end lost 3 bases, the J end lost 4 bases, and 9 bases lay between the germline ends. CDR3 nucleotide sequence: TGTGCCAGCAGTTTTCTACGGGGCTATGGCTACACCTTC. This codes for CASSFLRGYGYTF.

In this sample, this clone turned up a few times. The chain links TRBV5-4 to TRBJ2-2, with D unresolved. V shed 1 base and J shed 4 bases, with 11 bases lying between them. Germline loops: CDR1 SGHNT, CDR2 YYREEE (reference sequence). The CDR3 extends over 15 amino acids. The CDR3 DNA is TGTGCCAGCAGCTTGTCAAGTGTTTTCACCGGGGAGCTGTTTTTT. Its translation is CASSLSSVFTGELFF.

The chain has TRBV3-1 (or the pseudogene TRBV3-2) and TRBJ2-1, with a possible D match to TRBD2 (6 bases). Germline V gene data show CDR1 as LGHDT and CDR2 as YNNKEL (reference sequence). The V gene lost 2 bases and the J gene lost 10 bases, with 15 bases spanning the gap. The CDR3 extends over 14 amino acids. The chain's CDR3 is CASSQSPGVREQFF. DNA for the CDR3: TGTGCCAGCAGCCAATCGCCGGGAGTCAGGGAGCAGTTCTTC.

The genes are TRBV7-9 and TRBJ1-3, with no clear D. The CDR3 is 15 residues long. Looked up from germline, CDR1 is SEHNR and CDR2 is FQNEAQ (reference sequence). Trimming took off 5 bases at V and 2 bases at J, with 13 bases between the two ends. The CDR3 loop is CASSQGTFTGNTIYF. In DNA form, the CDR3 reads TGTGCCAGCAGCCAAGGCACGTTCACTGGAAACACCATATATTTT.

The gene calls are TRBV19 and TRBJ2-1, with TRBD2 identical over 10 bases. With 3 bases clipped from V and 9 bases from J, the junction kept 20 bases outside the gene matches. Germline CDR1 and CDR2: LNHDA and SQIVND (reference sequence). CDR3 length: 19 amino acids. CDR3 DNA sequence: TGTGCCAGTAGTATCGGGCCAAATCGGGCTAGCGGGAGCCCCCCTGAGCAGTTCTTC. This gives the protein CASSIGPNRASGSPPEQFF.

The rearrangement joins TRBV3-1 (or the pseudogene TRBV3-2) to TRBJ2-5; TRBD2 matches at 7 bases. CDR3 length equals 14 residues. Germline V gene sequence: CDR1 LGHDT, CDR2 YNNKEL (reference sequence). The J segment lost 2 bases and the V segment lost 3 bases, leaving 3 bases of the junction unmatched. CDR3 region: CASSQRAGQETQYF. As DNA, the CDR3 is TGTGCCAGCAGCCAGAGAGCGGGGCAAGAGACCCAGTACTTC.

This clone has only one observation. J is TRBJ1-1 and V is TRBV7-9; D not certain. Trimming took 3 bases from V and 9 from J, leaving 14 bases between them. CDR3 length: 13 residues. The germline CDR1 and CDR2 sequences are SEHNR and FQNEAQ (reference sequence). CDR3 nucleotide sequence: TGTGCCAGCAGCTTTGGCCAGGCCATCCAAGCTTTCTTT. It codes for CASSFGQAIQAFF. The variable domain in full, completed from reference TRBV7-9 and TRBJ1-1, reads DTGVSQNPRHKITKRGQNVTFRCDPISEHNRLYWYRQTLGQGPEFLTYFQNEAQLEKSRLLSDRFSAERPKGSFSTLEIQRTEQGDSAMYLCASSFGQAIQAFFGQGTRLTVV.

In this sample, this clone is medium-sized. The chain joins TRBV7-3 to TRBJ1-1; D not resolved. The germline V gene encodes CDR1 SGHTA and CDR2 FQGTGA. V lost 5 bases to trimming and J lost 1 base, with 8 bases between them. The CDR3 loop spans 13 amino acids. For the CDR3, the DNA is TGTGCCAGCAGCCGATTTGGGAACACTGAAGCTTTCTTT. This sequence encodes CASSRFGNTEAFF.

This rearrangement joins TRBV19 to TRBJ1-5, with D unresolved. This CDR3 is built from 14 residues. V was cut by 3 bases and J by 0 bases, with 6 bases left in between. Germline V gene lookup returns CDR1 LNHDA and CDR2 SQIVND (reference sequence). CDR3 in DNA: TGTGCCAGTAGTATGGGGAGTAGCAATCAGCCCCAGCATTTT. This translates into CASSMGSSNQPQHF.

The chain is built from TRBV27 and TRBJ2-5, with D tentatively TRBD1 (6 bases). The germline V and J ends were trimmed by 5 bases and 5 bases, with 18 bases remaining between them. Germline CDR1 reads MNHEY; CDR2 reads SMNVEV (reference sequence). This CDR3 spans 15 amino acids. The CDR3, as DNA: TGTGCCAGCAGTCACCCCCAAGGGGGTGGGGAGACCCAGTACTTC. Its translation: CASSHPQGGGETQYF.

The chain joins TRBV6-1 to TRBJ2-2; 7 bases align to TRBD1. CDR1 and CDR2 (germline): MNHNS, SASEGT. The V gene end was trimmed by 3 bases and the J gene end by 8 bases; junction bases not matched to a gene: 9. There are 15 residues in the CDR3. The CDR3 DNA sequence: TGTGCCAGCAGTGACCCGGGACAGAGCGAAGGGGAGCTGTTTTTT. Protein: CASSDPGQSEGELFF.

J is TRBJ2-7 and V is TRBV24-1; 9 positions agree with TRBD1. The germline CDR1 and CDR2 sequences are KGHDR and SFDVKD. V lost 10 bases, J lost 9 bases, and 6 bases stayed unmatched. This CDR3 is 11 amino acids long. In nucleotides, the CDR3 is TGTGCCACTCCCGGGACAGGGTGGCAGTACTTC. Protein product: CATPGTGWQYF.

This chain links TRBV30 with TRBJ1-6, with TRBD1 identical over 7 bases. Germline trimming cut 2 bases from V and 4 bases from J; bases unmatched to any gene: 5. The CDR3 totals 15 residues. Germline lookup yields CDR1 GTSNPN and CDR2 SVGIG (reference sequence). CDR3 protein: CAWSTTGQYNSPLHF. In DNA form, the CDR3 reads TGTGCCTGGAGTACTACGGGACAGTATAATTCACCCCTCCACTTT.

The sample holds one count of this clone. The J gene is TRBJ2-7, the V gene TRBV7-8; 8 nucleotides line up with TRBD1. The CDR3 sequence is 14 residues long. Trimming cost V 4 bases and J 0 bases; bases outside gene matches: 2. Germline values: CDR1 SGHVS, CDR2 FQNEAQ. For the CDR3, the DNA is TGTGCCAGCAGCTACAGGGGGAGCTCCTACGAGCAGTACTTC. It specifies CASSYRGSSYEQYF.

V and J are TRBV9 and TRBJ1-4; D is perhaps TRBD1 (5 bases). CDR3 length equals 13 residues. V was pared by 4 bases and J by 10 bases, with 14 bases between. Germline CDR1 SGDLS, CDR2 YYNGEE. CDR3 in DNA: TGTGCCAGCAGCTTAAGGGACGGTGGAAAACTGTTTTTT. This codes for CASSLRDGGKLFF.

The CDR3 DNA reads as TGCAGTGCTAGTGAACAGGGGGGCTATGGCTACACCTTC. Encoded protein: CSASEQGGYGYTF. The V call is TRBV20-1, the J call TRBJ1-2; 8 bases align to TRBD1. After removal of 3 bases from V and 4 bases from J, the junction contained 4 bases not matched to a gene. The CDR3 length is 13 residues. Per the germline V gene, CDR1 is DFQATT and CDR2 is SNEGSKA (reference sequence).

The rearrangement uses TRBV2 and TRBJ1-2; D uncertain. Trimming pared 1 base from V and 2 bases from J, leaving 14 bases between. The CDR3 loop spans 16 amino acids. Germline CDR1 reads SNHLY; CDR2 reads FYNNEI. The CDR3 sequence: CASSEGARGLNYGYTF. As DNA, the CDR3 is TGTGCCAGCAGTGAAGGGGCCCGCGGGCTGAACTATGGCTACACCTTC.

The chain has TRBV5-1 and TRBJ1-6; 8 bases line up with TRBD1. Germline V gene sequence: CDR1 SGHRS, CDR2 YFSETQ. J lost 9 bases, V lost 3 bases, and 5 bases had no gene match. The CDR3 runs 14 residues. CDR3 sequence (DNA): TGCGCCAGCAGCTCCAGACAGGGGAGTTCACCCCTCCACTTT. This codes for CASSSRQGSSPLHF.

The J gene is TRBJ2-1, the V gene TRBV6-6; the D is unclear. The CDR3 has 15 residues. The V end was cut by 4 bases, the J end by 0 bases, with 10 bases between. Germline V CDR1 and CDR2: MNHNY, SVGAGI (reference sequence). CDR3 loop: CASSSHPSSYNEQFF. The CDR3, as DNA: TGTGCCAGCAGTTCTCATCCGAGCTCCTACAATGAGCAGTTCTTC.

The rearrangement joins TRBV7-2 to TRBJ2-4; no definite D call. V lost 9 bases to trimming and J lost 0 bases, with 12 bases between them. The CDR3 has 14 residues. Germline lookup yields CDR1 SGHTA and CDR2 FQGNSA. The chain's CDR3 is CASTPLGAKNIQYF. The CDR3 DNA sequence: TGTGCCAGTACCCCCCTAGGAGCCAAAAACATTCAGTACTTC.

The rearrangement uses TRBV7-9 and TRBJ1-2, with 7 bases that match TRBD1. After removal of 2 bases from V and 0 bases from J, the junction contained 9 bases not matched to a gene. Per the germline V gene, CDR1 is SEHNR and CDR2 is FQNEAQ (reference sequence). The CDR3 consists of 17 residues. The chain's CDR3 is CASSLQSGTATNYGYTF. The DNA for the CDR3 is TGTGCCAGCAGCTTACAATCCGGGACAGCTACTAACTATGGCTACACCTTC.

This chain joins TRBV12-5 and TRBJ1-3; no firm D call. The CDR3 is 13 amino acids. The germline CDR1 and CDR2 sequences are LGHNT and FRNRAP. Trimming took 5 bases from V and 2 from J, leaving 7 bases between them. CDR3 nucleotide sequence: TGTGCTAGTGGTATCGACACTGGAAACACCATATATTTT. Translating gives CASGIDTGNTIYF.

The chain joins TRBV11-3 to TRBJ2-2; D is perhaps TRBD1 (5 bases). The CDR3 has 15 amino acids. Germline-derived CDR1 and CDR2 are SGHNT and YENEEA. V lost 2 bases and J 4 bases, leaving 11 bases between the germline ends. The CDR3, as DNA: TGTGCCAGCAGCTTAAGGCAGGGCTTCACCGGGGAGCTGTTTTTT. Translated: CASSLRQGFTGELFF.

This chain links TRBV9 with TRBJ2-1; D is ambiguous. Trimming removed 0 bases at V and 0 bases at J, with 10 bases between. CDR3 length: 16 residues. Germline-derived CDR1 and CDR2 are SGDLS and YYNGEE. The CDR3 sequence: CASSVVGSSSYNEQFF. The CDR3 DNA sequence: TGTGCCAGCAGCGTAGTCGGGTCTAGCTCCTACAATGAGCAGTTCTTC.

The chain is built from TRBV3-1 (or the pseudogene TRBV3-2) and TRBJ2-3; D gene ambiguous. The CDR3 sequence is 14 residues long. Trimming pared 4 bases from V and 5 bases from J, leaving 13 bases between. Looked up from germline, CDR1 is LGHDT and CDR2 is YNNKEL (reference sequence). CDR3 DNA: TGTGCCAGCAGCCTCTTCTCGACCGAAGATACGCAGTATTTT. Translated, it gives CASSLFSTEDTQYF.

The chain joins TRBV4-3 to TRBJ1-2; D is unresolved. The CDR3 length is 16 residues. The V gene's germline CDR1 is LGHNA and CDR2 YSLEER. V was cut by 0 bases and J by 4 bases, with 15 bases left in between. CDR3 amino acids: CASSQDHRALSYGYTF. CDR3 in DNA: TGCGCCAGCAGCCAAGATCATCGGGCCCTAAGCTATGGCTACACCTTC.

The chain joins TRBV9 to TRBJ2-2; a weak D match, TRBD1 (6 bases). The V and J ends lost 0 bases and 3 bases respectively, with 12 bases between them. This CDR3 has 16 residues. The germline V gene encodes CDR1 SGDLS and CDR2 YYNGEE. CDR3 region: CASSVASRGYTGELFF. CDR3 sequence (DNA): TGTGCCAGCAGCGTAGCTAGCAGGGGATACACCGGGGAGCTGTTTTTT. The complete variable domain, with remaining parts taken from reference TRBV9 and TRBJ2-2, reads DSGVTQTPKHLITATGQRVTLRCSPRSGDLSVYWYQQSLDQGLQFLIQYYNGEERAKGNILERFSAQQFPDLHSELNLSSLELGDSALYFCASSVASRGYTGELFFGEGSRLTVL.